Listed below are T cell receptor beta chains from one sample, sequenced in a study of OX40 agonist ivuxolimab in advanced cancers. Method: immunoSEQ multiplex PCR; TCRdb's copy keeps in-frame clones and lacks some. Seen here are around 50,000 clones, 75% to 90% observed once, and the top ten hold approximately 11%. The specimen comprised CD4+ or CD8+ T cells sorted from blood, sampled in a trial of the OX40 agonist ivuxolimab. The receptors shown here come from an adult with an advanced solid tumor such as melanoma, head and neck, liver or kidney cancer. Each CDR3 is given with its conserved first and last residue. The order of the fields is D gene, V gene, J gene, clone size, CDR3 DNA, CDR3 protein. A D gene is named only where the DNA matches it firmly. Clone size is given for some rows only: seen once, a few or many times, or a class if the clone is expanded.

TRBD1	TRBV5-1	TRBJ2-2	-	TGCGCCAGCAGCCACCAAACACAGGGGGCGGGCACCGGGGAGCTGTTTTTT	CASSHQTQGAGTGELFF
-	TRBV7-9	TRBJ1-2	-	TGTGCCAGCAGCTTAGTGTACTCGGGGAGGTCTAACTATGGCTACACCTTC	CASSLVYSGRSNYGYTF
-	TRBV4-2	TRBJ1-2	-	TGTGCCAGCAGCCAAGGGGAGGGGCTAGGGTATGGCTACACCTTC	CASSQGEGLGYGYTF
-	TRBV11-2	TRBJ2-2	once	TGTGCCAGCAGCTTCGCGAGGACCGGGGAGCTGTTTTTT	CASSFARTGELFF
-	TRBV25-1	TRBJ1-4	-	TGTGCCAGCACCGAGCGAGGATCGGCTAATGAAAAACTGTTTTTT	CASTERGSANEKLFF
TRBD1	TRBV15	TRBJ1-4	few	TGTGCCACCAGCAGGGTAGCAGGGGGTTTAGTGTTTTTT	CATSRVAGGLVFF
-	TRBV29-1	TRBJ2-3	-	TGCAGCGTCCGAGACGTTACTAGCACAGATACGCAGTATTTT	CSVRDVTSTDTQYF
-	TRBV5-1	TRBJ2-7	-	TGCGCCAGCAGCTTGCGCGGGGAGGACTACGAGCAGTACTTC	CASSLRGEDYEQYF
TRBD1	TRBV5-1	TRBJ2-3	-	TGCGCCAGCAGCCCCGAAGGGACAGGTAGCACAGATACGCAGTATTTT	CASSPEGTGSTDTQYF
TRBD1	TRBV18	TRBJ2-2	-	TGTGCCAGCTCACCACCGGCAGGGGGCGGCACCGGGGAGCTGTTTTTT	CASSPPAGGGTGELFF
TRBD2	TRBV9	TRBJ2-1	-	TGTGCCAGCAGCGGGGGCCAAGCGGGGTTCGATGAGCAGTTCTTC	CASSGGQAGFDEQFF
-	TRBV7-2	TRBJ1-2	-	TGTGCCAGCAGCTCGTGGGGTTACTATGGCTACACCTTC	CASSSWGYYGYTF
-	TRBV28	TRBJ2-1	-	TGTGCCAGCACCTCACTCCGGAATGAGCAGTTCTTC	CASTSLRNEQFF
TRBD1	TRBV6-4	TRBJ1-1	-	TGTGCCAGCAGACCGGGACAGGGTAACACTGAAGCTTTCTTT	CASRPGQGNTEAFF
TRBD1	TRBV7-9	TRBJ1-5	-	TGTGCCAGCAGCCCGGGCCGGGGACAGGGGGCAAATCAGCCCCAGCATTTT	CASSPGRGQGANQPQHF
-	TRBV28	TRBJ1-2	-	TGTGCCAGCAGCTGGACCCCGGGGTATGGCTACACCTTC	CASSWTPGYGYTF
-	TRBV7-8	TRBJ2-2	-	TGTGCCAGCAGCTTGAGGACGCTGAACACCGGGGAGCTGTTTTTT	CASSLRTLNTGELFF
-	TRBV7-2	TRBJ1-3	-	TGTGCCAGCAGCTTAGCGCTTAGCGCTGGAAACACCATATATTTT	CASSLALSAGNTIYF
TRBD2	TRBV4-2	TRBJ2-1	-	TGTGCCAGCAGCCAACGGACGAGCGGGAACTCCTACAATGAGCAGTTCTTC	CASSQRTSGNSYNEQFF
TRBD1	TRBV5-5	TRBJ1-3	-	TGTGCCAGCAGCTTGAGCAGGGGGCAGATAAACCGCTCTGGAAACACCATATATTTT	CASSLSRGQINRSGNTIYF
TRBD1	TRBV2	TRBJ1-2	-	TGTGCCAGCATTCAGGGGGCCGGCTATGGCTACACCTTC	CASIQGAGYGYTF
TRBD1	TRBV10-3	TRBJ2-5	-	TGTGCCATCAGTAGGGACAGGACTCAAGAGACCCAGTACTTC	CAISRDRTQETQYF
-	TRBV12-5	TRBJ2-3	-	TGTGCTAGTGGATCCCGGGGGTACACAGATACGCAGTATTTT	CASGSRGYTDTQYF
-	TRBV28	TRBJ2-7	-	TGTGCCAGCAGTCCCACCACGACAGGCCCCTACGAGCAGTACTTC	CASSPTTTGPYEQYF
TRBD2	TRBV5-1	TRBJ2-1	-	TGCGCCAGCAGCTTGGTGGCTAGCGGGAGTTGGCACAATGAGCAGTTCTTC	CASSLVASGSWHNEQFF
TRBD2	TRBV5-1	TRBJ2-1	-	TGCGCCAGCAGCCCTAGGACTAGCGGGCTCTACAATGAGCAGTTCTTC	CASSPRTSGLYNEQFF
TRBD2	TRBV4-2	TRBJ2-7	-	TGTGCCAGCAGCCAAGCTCTGGCTAGCGGGGACCTATACGAGCAGTACTTC	CASSQALASGDLYEQYF
-	TRBV10-2	TRBJ2-7	-	TGCGCCAGCAGTGAGTCGAAGGGCTTTTTATCCTACGAGCAGTACTTC	CASSESKGFLSYEQYF
-	TRBV7-9	TRBJ2-3	-	TGTGCCAGCAGCTTAGTTCAGGGGCTAGTAGATACGCAGTATTTT	CASSLVQGLVDTQYF
-	TRBV10-3	TRBJ1-1	-	TGTGCCATCAGTGAGCAGGGAACGATAGCTTTCTTT	CAISEQGTIAFF
-	TRBV6-5	TRBJ2-3	few	TGTGCCAGCAGTTACACTGCGGGATTGATGACAGATACGCAGTATTTT	CASSYTAGLMTDTQYF
-	TRBV18	TRBJ2-5	-	TGTGCCAGCTCACCATCTGTTGCGGGGGCCTGGGAGACCCAGTACTTC	CASSPSVAGAWETQYF
-	TRBV18	TRBJ2-7	-	TGTGCCAGCTCACCAGCGGGTATGGAGCAGTACTTC	CASSPAGMEQYF
-	TRBV10-3	TRBJ2-5	-	TGTGCCATCAGTGACTCATTATGGACCCAGTACTTC	CAISDSLWTQYF
-	TRBV9	TRBJ1-2	-	TGTGCCAGCAGCAAAGACCCGGGACTGCCCTATGGCTACACCTTC	CASSKDPGLPYGYTF
-	TRBV11-2	TRBJ2-5	-	TGTGCCAGCAGCTTAACGGAGACCCAGTACTTC	CASSLTETQYF
TRBD2	TRBV5-1	TRBJ2-1	-	TGCGCCAGCAGCTTAGGCGGGAGGGCCTTAGATGAGCAGTTCTTC	CASSLGGRALDEQFF
-	TRBV6-1	TRBJ2-1	-	TGTGCCAGCAGTGATTCAGGGATAGTATCCTACAATGAGCAGTTCTTC	CASSDSGIVSYNEQFF
-	TRBV7-9	TRBJ2-5	-	TGTGCCAGCAGCTTAGGACCGAAGACCCAGTACTTC	CASSLGPKTQYF
-	TRBV28	TRBJ1-3	-	TGTGCCAGCAGTCCTGCCCCTATGAGGGGAGAGTTCCATGGAAACACCATATATTTT	CASSPAPMRGEFHGNTIYF
-	TRBV29-1	TRBJ1-5	-	TGCAGCGTTGAAGATGGCAATCAGCCCCAGCATTTT	CSVEDGNQPQHF
TRBD2	TRBV19	TRBJ2-3	once	TGTGCCCTAGGGTGGGAGGCTAGCGGGGTTAGCACAGATACGCAGTATTTT	CALGWEASGVSTDTQYF
TRBD2	TRBV2	TRBJ2-5	-	TGTGCCAGCAGGGGACTAGCGGGGGGACAAGAGACCCAGTACTTC	CASRGLAGGQETQYF
TRBD2	TRBV19	TRBJ2-1	-	TGTGCCAGTAGTATAGTAGTTGGGACTAGCAGCTACAATGAGCAGTTCTTC	CASSIVVGTSSYNEQFF